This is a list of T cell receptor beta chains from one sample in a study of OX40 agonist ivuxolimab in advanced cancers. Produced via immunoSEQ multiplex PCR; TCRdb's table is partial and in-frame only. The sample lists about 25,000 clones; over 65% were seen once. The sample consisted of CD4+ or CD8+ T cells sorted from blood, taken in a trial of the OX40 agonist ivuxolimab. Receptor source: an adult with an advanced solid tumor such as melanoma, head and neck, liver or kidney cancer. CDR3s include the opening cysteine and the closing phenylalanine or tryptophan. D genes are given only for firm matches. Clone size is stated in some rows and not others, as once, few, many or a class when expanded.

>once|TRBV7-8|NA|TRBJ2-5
TGTGCCAGCAGCTTAGCGACTAGTCGGGCTCAAGAGACCCAGTACTTC
CASSLATSRAQETQYF
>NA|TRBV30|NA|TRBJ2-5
TGTGCCTGGAGGGTCCCGAGGGAGACCCAGTACTTC
CAWRVPRETQYF
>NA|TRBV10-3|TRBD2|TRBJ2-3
TGTGCCATCAGTGAGTTGAGCGGGAGGGCCGCAGATACGCAGTATTTT
CAISELSGRAADTQYF
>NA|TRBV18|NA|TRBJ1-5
TGTGCCAGCTCACCACAGGCAGGGGACCATCAGCCCCAGCATTTT
CASSPQAGDHQPQHF
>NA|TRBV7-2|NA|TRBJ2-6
TGTGCCAGCAGCTTAGGGGGGGCCGGGGCCAACGTCCTGACTTTC
CASSLGGAGANVLTF
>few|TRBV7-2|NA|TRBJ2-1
TGTGCCAGCAGGCTAGAAGGGTCGTTGTACAATGAGCAGTTCTTC
CASRLEGSLYNEQFF
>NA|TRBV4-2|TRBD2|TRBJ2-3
TGTGCCAGCAGCCCGGGGGGCGGGGGGTTTTTTAGCGGGAGGAAAATAGATACGCAGTATTTT
CASSPGGGGFFSGRKIDTQYF
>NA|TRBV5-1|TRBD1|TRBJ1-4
TGCGCCAGCACCCCAGGGGGGGAAAATGAAAAACTGTTTTTT
CASTPGGENEKLFF
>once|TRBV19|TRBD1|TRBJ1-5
TGTGCCAGTAGGGAACAGGGGATCAATCAGCCCCAGCATTTT
CASREQGINQPQHF
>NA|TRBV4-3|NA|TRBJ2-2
TGCGCCAGCAGCCAAGGGGGGGCCTACACCGGGGAGCTGTTTTTT
CASSQGGAYTGELFF
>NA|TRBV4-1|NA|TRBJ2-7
TGCGCCAGCAGCCAAGCCGGAACAGGGGGGGGCGAGCAGTACTTC
CASSQAGTGGGEQYF
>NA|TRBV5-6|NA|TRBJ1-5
TGTGCCAGCAGCTCACAGGGTTTAGGCAATCAGCCCCAGCATTTT
CASSSQGLGNQPQHF
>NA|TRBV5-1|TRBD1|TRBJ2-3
TGCGCCAGCAGCGCCCCCGGGACAGGGGCGACAGATACGCAGTATTTT
CASSAPGTGATDTQYF
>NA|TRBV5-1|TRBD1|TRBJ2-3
TGCGCCAGCAGACGACAGGGGGCCCCAGATACGCAGTATTTT
CASRRQGAPDTQYF
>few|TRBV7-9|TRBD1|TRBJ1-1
TGTGCCAGCAGCTTAGACCGCAGGGGGCGACGCCGGAACACTGAAGCTTTCTTT
CASSLDRRGRRRNTEAFF
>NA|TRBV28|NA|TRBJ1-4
TGTGCCAGCAGTACAACGTATAGGGGCAGAAGAACTGCAACTAATGAAAAACTGTTTTTT
CASSTTYRGRRTATNEKLFF
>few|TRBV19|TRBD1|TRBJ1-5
TGTGCCAGTAGTATATCGACAGGGGGCTCTCAGCCCCAGCATTTT
CASSISTGGSQPQHF
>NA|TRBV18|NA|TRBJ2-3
TGTGCCAGCTCACCCGACTCAGATACGCAGTATTTT
CASSPDSDTQYF
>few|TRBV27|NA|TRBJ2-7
TGTGCCAGCAGTTTAATCTTGTACGAGCAGTACTTC
CASSLILYEQYF
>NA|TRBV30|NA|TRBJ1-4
TGTGCCTGTTCCCCTGTAAGGGAAAAACTGTTTTTT
CACSPVREKLFF
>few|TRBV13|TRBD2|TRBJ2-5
TGTGCCAGCAGCTCGCCCCAAATTGGCGGGGGGAGTCTGGAGACCCAGTACTTC
CASSSPQIGGGSLETQYF
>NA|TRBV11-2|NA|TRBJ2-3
TGTGCCAGCAAGGGGACCTCCTCTAGCACAGATACGCAGTATTTT
CASKGTSSSTDTQYF
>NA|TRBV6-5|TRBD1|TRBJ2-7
TGTGCCAGCAGTCGGGACAGAAACTACGAGCAGTACTTC
CASSRDRNYEQYF
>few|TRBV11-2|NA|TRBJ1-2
TGTGCCAGCAGCTCTGGACAAGGCTACACCTTC
CASSSGQGYTF
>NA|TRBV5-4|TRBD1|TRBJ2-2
TGTGCCAGCAGCTTGGACAGGGGGTATATTGCCGGGGAGCTGTTTTTT
CASSLDRGYIAGELFF
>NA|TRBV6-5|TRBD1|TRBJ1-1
TGTGCCAGCAGCCGGGGACAGGGGATGAACACTGAAGCTTTCTTT
CASSRGQGMNTEAFF
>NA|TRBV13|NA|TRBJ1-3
TGTGCCAGCAGCTTTAAATACTCTGGAAACACCATATATTTT
CASSFKYSGNTIYF
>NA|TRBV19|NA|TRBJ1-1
TGTGCCAGTAACCCAAACAGTTGGGCATACACTGAAGCTTTCTTT
CASNPNSWAYTEAFF
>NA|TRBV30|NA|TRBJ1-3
TGTGCCTGGACCCCGGGGGGCTCGGGAAACACCATATATTTT
CAWTPGGSGNTIYF
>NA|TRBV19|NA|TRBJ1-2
TGTGCCAGTACTCTTGACGGGGTGACCGCCAATCACTATGGCTACACCTTC
CASTLDGVTANHYGYTF
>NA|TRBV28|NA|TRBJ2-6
TGTGCCAGCAGTTTAAGGTGGTCTGGGGCCAACGTCCTGACTTTC
CASSLRWSGANVLTF
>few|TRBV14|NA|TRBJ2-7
TGTGCCAGCAGCCGGGAACACTACGAGCAGTACTTC
CASSREHYEQYF
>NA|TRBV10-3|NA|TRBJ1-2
TGTGCCACCAGAATGGTTGAGGTCAATGGCTACACCTTC
CATRMVEVNGYTF
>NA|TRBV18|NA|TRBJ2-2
TGTGCCAGCTCACCACAGAATCCGGGCTGGAACACCGGGGAGCTGTTTTTT
CASSPQNPGWNTGELFF
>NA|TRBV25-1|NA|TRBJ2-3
TGTGCCAGCAGTGAGTGGGGCACAGATACGCAGTATTTT
CASSEWGTDTQYF
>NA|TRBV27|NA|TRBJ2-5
TGTGCCAGCAGTTTAGGGGCTGCCGGGGACGAGACCCAGTACTTC
CASSLGAAGDETQYF
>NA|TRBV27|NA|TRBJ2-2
TGTGCCAGCAGTTCGTACAGGGGGGGGAACACCGGGGAGCTGTTTTTT
CASSSYRGGNTGELFF
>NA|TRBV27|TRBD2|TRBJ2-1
TGTGCCAGCAGTCCCCCAGGCGGGGGGGCGAAAAATGAGCAGTTCTTC
CASSPPGGGAKNEQFF